The 29 T cell receptor beta chains given below trace back to one sample, sequenced in a study of Ad26.COV2.S vaccination and SARS-CoV-2 variants. Clones were read by immunoSEQ multiplex PCR, and TCRdb kept only the in-frame ones, dropping some. The data contain hundreds of thousands of clones, roughly 87% of them singletons. The treatment denotes: 15 to 20 received Ad26.COV2.S at low or high dose, single or two shots; 5 received placebo; per-sample allocation not given. Vaccine and placebo recipients were sampled on day 63 after the first injection. The sequencing used peripheral blood, collected in a trial of Ad26.COV2.S vaccine versus placebo. Source of these receptors: a person aged 18 to 65 who received the Ad26.COV2.S COVID-19 vaccine or a placebo.

The chain has TRBV6-5 and TRBJ1-2; TRBD1 aligns across 7 bases. This CDR3 is built from 15 residues. Germline CDR1 and CDR2: MNHEY and SVGAGI. Germline trimming cut 7 bases from V and 4 bases from J; bases unmatched to any gene: 12. The CDR3 DNA reads TGTGCCAGCACCAAACTGGGGGACAGTCTCTATGGCTACACCTTC. Its translation: CASTKLGDSLYGYTF.

This clone was recorded once. V usage is TRBV2 and J usage is TRBJ2-7; TRBD2 matches 10 bases. The J segment lost 3 bases and the V segment lost 4 bases, leaving 6 bases of the junction unmatched. The CDR3 consists of 15 residues. Per germline, CDR1 SNHLY and CDR2 FYNNEI. In DNA, the CDR3 is TGTGCCAGCAGTGCTATGGGGACTAGCGACTACGAGCAGTACTTC. This sequence encodes CASSAMGTSDYEQYF.

The chain joins TRBV14 to TRBJ2-7; D perhaps matches TRBD2 (7 bases). Germline loops: CDR1 SGHDN, CDR2 FVKESK. The germline V and J ends were trimmed by 2 bases and 1 base, with 21 bases remaining between them. CDR3 size: 18 residues. The CDR3 protein is CASSQLRGGAQRSYEQYF. The DNA for the CDR3 is TGTGCCAGCAGCCAACTCAGAGGGGGGGCACAACGGTCCTACGAGCAGTACTTC.

In its sample, this clone was seen a few times. The V and J genes are TRBV4-2 and TRBJ1-3; tentative D call: TRBD1 (6 bases). The CDR3 sequence is 15 residues long. CDR1 is LGHNA and CDR2 is YNFKEQ in the germline V gene. The V and J ends lost 2 bases and 2 bases respectively, with 10 bases between them. CDR3 coding DNA: TGTGCCAGCAGCCAAAAACAGGGCCCTGGAAACACCATATATTTT. Protein sequence: CASSQKQGPGNTIYF.

CDR3 in DNA: TGCGCCAGCTTTGCGGGGGCGCGTGGCAATCAGCCCCAGCATTTT. This encodes CASFAGARGNQPQHF. The chain links TRBV5-1 to TRBJ1-5; possibly TRBD1 for D (6 bases). The CDR3 runs to 15 residues. Germline CDR1 SGHRS, CDR2 YFSETQ. V lost 7 bases and J lost 2, with 16 bases in between.

The chain combines TRBV7-3 with TRBJ2-3; D not certain. The CDR3 loop spans 13 amino acids. In germline, CDR1 is SGHTA, CDR2 FQGTGA. The V gene lost 4 bases and the J gene lost 2 bases, with 7 bases spanning the gap. DNA of the CDR3: TGTGCCAGCAGCTCCGCTACCACAGATACGCAGTATTTT. Protein sequence: CASSSATTDTQYF. Full variable domain (missing parts from reference TRBV7-3 and TRBJ2-3): GAGVSQTPSNKVTEKGKYVELRCDPISGHTALYWYRQSLGQGPEFLIYFQGTGAADDSGLPNDRFFAVRPEGSVSTLKIQRTERGDSAVYLCASSSATTDTQYFGPGTRLTVL.

This clone was counted a single time. J is TRBJ2-2 and V is TRBV11-2; 10 nucleotides agree with TRBD1. Germline CDR1 is SGHAT and CDR2 is FQNNGV. V was clipped by 2 bases and J by 7 bases; unmatched bases: 4. The CDR3 runs to 15 residues. The CDR3 DNA reads TGTGCCAGCAGCTTAACGGGACAGGGGCACGGGGAGCTGTTTTTT. Its protein is CASSLTGQGHGELFF.

The V call is TRBV5-1, the J call TRBJ2-7, with D possibly TRBD1 on 6 matching bases. CDR1 and CDR2 from the germline V gene are SGHRS and YFSETQ. The CDR3 has 12 residues. Trimming took off 3 bases at V and 7 bases at J, with 11 bases between the two ends. The CDR3 DNA is TGCGCCAGCAGCTACAGGGTGGGAGAGCAGTACTTC. Protein sequence: CASSYRVGEQYF.

The chain joins TRBV11-2 to TRBJ2-3, with TRBD1 identical over 8 bases. Losses at the gene ends were 7 bases for V and 6 bases for J; bases not matched to a gene: 9. The CDR3 spans 14 residues. The germline V gene encodes CDR1 SGHAT and CDR2 FQNNGV. CDR3 protein: CASNLGQGPDTQYF. The CDR3 region has the DNA TGTGCCAGCAACCTCGGACAGGGTCCCGATACGCAGTATTTT.

V and J are TRBV20-1 and TRBJ2-3; TRBD2 aligns across 12 bases. The V gene end was trimmed by 3 bases and the J gene end by 5 bases; junction bases not matched to a gene: 9. CDR3 length: 16 amino acids. The germline V gene encodes CDR1 DFQATT and CDR2 SNEGSKA (reference sequence). The CDR3 DNA sequence: TGCAGTGCTAGTTCTCCTAGCGGGGGGGCATTAGATACGCAGTATTTT. Translating gives CSASSPSGGALDTQYF.

This clone was recorded once. The chain carries TRBV18 and TRBJ1-2; TRBD1 matches at 8 bases. Germline assignment: CDR1 KGHSH and CDR2 LQKENI. CDR3 size: 14 residues. V lost 5 bases to trimming and J lost 5 bases; unmatched junction nucleotides: 7. The CDR3 sequence is CASSSDRVGYGYTF. For the CDR3, the DNA is TGTGCCAGCTCATCGGACAGGGTAGGGTATGGCTACACCTTC.

The rearrangement links TRBV19 to TRBJ2-5; TRBD2 might be the D (5 bases). From germline, CDR1 is LNHDA and CDR2 SQIVND (reference sequence). The length of the CDR3 is 13 residues. V was cut by 10 bases and J by 1 base, with 13 bases left in between. CDR3 loop: CAISGLLQETQYF. DNA for the CDR3: TGTGCCATCTCAGGACTCCTCCAAGAGACCCAGTACTTC.

V is TRBV10-3 and J is TRBJ1-1, with a possible D match to TRBD1 (6 bases). CDR3 length: 13 amino acids. Germline CDR1 and CDR2: ENHRY and SYGVKD. The V gene lost 11 bases and the J gene lost 0 bases, with 13 bases spanning the gap. Written as DNA, the CDR3 is TGTGCCGTAGGACAGACGTTGAACACTGAAGCTTTCTTT. The encoded protein is CAVGQTLNTEAFF.

The chain employs TRBV3-1 (or the pseudogene TRBV3-2) and TRBJ2-1; the match to TRBD2 covers 15 bases. The CDR3 extends over 18 amino acids. Germline trimming cut 5 bases from V and 5 bases from J; bases unmatched to any gene: 10. Germline values: CDR1 LGHDT, CDR2 YNNKEL (reference sequence). In DNA, the CDR3 is TGTGCCAGCAGCAAGAAAGGACTAGCGGGGGGGCCCAACAATGAGCAGTTCTTC. Translating gives CASSKKGLAGGPNNEQFF.

The V gene is TRBV30, the J gene TRBJ2-7; weak D call: TRBD2 (5 bases). Trimming removed 3 bases from V and 2 bases from J, with 14 bases in between. The CDR3 consists of 14 residues. The germline gives CDR1 GTSNPN, CDR2 SVGIG (reference sequence). CDR3 DNA: TGTGCCTGGAGAAGGACGGACGGGGCCTACGAGCAGTACTTC. Translated, it gives CAWRRTDGAYEQYF.

The V call is TRBV19, the J call TRBJ1-6; tentatively, D is TRBD1 (5 bases). The V end lost 4 bases, the J end lost 7 bases, and 8 bases lay between the germline ends. Germline V gives CDR1 LNHDA, CDR2 SQIVND (reference sequence). CDR3 length: 13 residues. This chain's CDR3 is CASSTRQNSPLHF. CDR3 DNA sequence: TGTGCCAGTAGTACCCGACAGAATTCACCCCTCCACTTT.

The J gene is TRBJ1-2, the V gene TRBV15, with 8 bases that match TRBD1. The trim removed 3 bases at V and 7 bases at J, leaving 13 bases unmatched. CDR1 LNHNV and CDR2 YYDKDF come from the germline V gene (reference sequence). This CDR3 contains 16 residues. The CDR3 reads CATSRAGGTGKRGYTF. The CDR3 nucleotides read TGTGCCACCAGCAGGGCCGGGGGGACAGGCAAGCGTGGCTACACCTTC.

The V call is TRBV19, the J call TRBJ2-1, with TRBD2 identical over 14 bases. In germline, CDR1 is LNHDA, CDR2 SQIVND (reference sequence). This CDR3 has 17 amino acids. V shed 8 bases, J shed 6 bases, and the junction held 12 bases outside the gene matches. This CDR3 reads CASLTNGLAGGLNEQFF. The CDR3, as DNA: TGTGCCAGTCTCACGAACGGACTAGCGGGGGGACTCAATGAGCAGTTCTTC.

V gene TRBV5-6 combines with J gene TRBJ2-3, with D tentatively TRBD2 (5 bases). V was pared by 1 base and J by 2 bases, with 11 bases between. The CDR3 runs 15 residues. CDR1 and CDR2 (germline): SGHDT, YYEEEE. In nucleotides, the CDR3 is TGTGCCAGCAGCTTGTTCCAGCGGTACACAGATACGCAGTATTTT. It is translated as CASSLFQRYTDTQYF.

This clone has only a few counts. The V and J genes are TRBV13 and TRBJ1-1; 8 bases line up with TRBD1. V lost 3 bases and J lost 8; bases outside the gene matches: 5. Germline V gene sequence: CDR1 PRHDT, CDR2 FYEKMQ (reference sequence). CDR3 length: 13 residues. As DNA, the CDR3 is TGTGCCAGCAGCTTCCGACAGGGGAGGGAAGCTTTCTTT. This gives the protein CASSFRQGREAFF.

This chain connects TRBV4-3 to TRBJ1-6; D is possibly TRBD1 (5 bases). The V and J ends lost 1 base and 6 bases respectively, with 7 bases between them. Germline CDR1 LGHNA, CDR2 YSLEER. The CDR3 consists of 14 residues. CDR3 DNA sequence: TGCGCCAGCAGCCAAGGACAGTCTAATTCACCCCTCCACTTT. Translation gives CASSQGQSNSPLHF.

In the case of this clone: The DNA is left out, because the CDR3 cannot be placed on it with certainty; the CDR3 is given as TCRdb lists it. The genes are TRBV12-5 and TRBJ1-1; TRBD1 is taken as the D call from the table, unchecked against the DNA. The CDR3 spans 16 amino acids, including both terminal residues. Germline V lookup: CDR1 LGHNT, CDR2 FRNRAP. The chain's CDR3 is CASGLGMGQGYTEAFF.

The chain links TRBV18 to TRBJ2-5, with a weak D call TRBD1 (5 bases). V dropped 6 bases and J dropped 4 bases, with 12 bases sitting between them. The CDR3 extends over 13 amino acids. Germline V gene lookup returns CDR1 KGHSH and CDR2 LQKENI. CDR3 residues: CASSLRQRETQYF. Here the CDR3 DNA reads TGTGCCAGCTCTCTCAGACAGAGAGAGACCCAGTACTTC.

The chain joins TRBV14 to TRBJ2-3, with 12 bases matching TRBD2. J lost 3 bases, V lost 4 bases, and 2 bases had no gene match. The CDR3 runs 15 residues. CDR1 is SGHDN, CDR2 FVKESK, per germline. This chain's CDR3 is CASSRGLAGTDTQYF. The CDR3 DNA reads as TGTGCCAGCAGCCGAGGACTAGCGGGAACAGATACGCAGTATTTT.

The J gene is TRBJ1-1, the V gene TRBV18, with D possibly being TRBD1 (5 bases). Germline V gives CDR1 KGHSH, CDR2 LQKENI. The CDR3 runs 13 residues. V lost 2 bases and J lost 3, with 7 bases in between. The DNA for the CDR3 is TGTGCCAGCTCACCAAGCAGGGACACTGAAGCTTTCTTT. Amino acids: CASSPSRDTEAFF.

The chain recombines TRBV11-2 with TRBJ2-7; D ambiguous. The CDR3 contains 13 residues. Trimming shortened V by 5 bases and J by 10 bases, and 18 bases separated the two germline ends. Per the germline V gene, CDR1 is SGHAT and CDR2 is FQNNGV. CDR3 DNA sequence: TGTGCCAGCAGCACACAACTCCTCAGCCTCCAGTACTTC. Translating gives CASSTQLLSLQYF.

This rearrangement joins TRBV4-2 to TRBJ1-1; 8 nucleotides match TRBD1. There are 16 residues in the CDR3. V lost 7 bases to trimming and J lost 4 bases; unmatched junction nucleotides: 14. Per germline, CDR1 LGHNA and CDR2 YNFKEQ. The CDR3 DNA sequence: TGTGCCAGCAACCTCAGGGGGCAGGGTGGTGGCACTGAAGCTTTCTTT. Translating gives CASNLRGQGGGTEAFF.

This clone was picked up one time. This rearrangement joins TRBV11-2 to TRBJ2-7; D remains ambiguous. CDR1 and CDR2 from the germline V gene are SGHAT and FQNNGV. V was trimmed by 2 bases and J by 3 bases, leaving 17 bases between them. This CDR3 contains 16 residues. The CDR3 protein is CASSLIAPGFHYEQYF. DNA for the CDR3: TGTGCCAGCAGCTTAATCGCTCCGGGCTTCCACTACGAGCAGTACTTC.

The chain has TRBV7-8 and TRBJ2-1; 11 bases map to TRBD2. The length of the CDR3 is 18 residues. V lost 1 base, J lost 4 bases, and 9 bases stayed unmatched. Germline lookup yields CDR1 SGHVS and CDR2 FQNEAQ. The CDR3 is CASSLGASGGTPYNEQFF. The CDR3 nucleotides read TGTGCCAGCAGCTTAGGGGCTAGCGGGGGGACTCCGTACAATGAGCAGTTCTTC.